The 12 T cell receptor beta chains below were found in one sample sequenced in a study of T cell repertoires in cytomegalovirus infection. TCRdb redid the calling of the reads with MiXCR, one entry per CDR3 protein. The sample gives about 98,000 distinct CDR3 sequences, 16% of which show up once; 8% is in the top ten. Input material: PBMCs. These receptors came from a human donor in good health (CMV status not recorded). Some clones in this sample may be carry-over from other donors' samples.

This clonotype appeared many times. The V call is TRBV6-1, the J call TRBJ2-2, with TRBD2 matching over 12 bases. Germline V gene sequence: CDR1 MNHNS, CDR2 SASEGT. Losses at the gene ends were 6 bases for V and 8 bases for J; bases not matched to a gene: 19. CDR3 length: 19 residues. CDR3 DNA: TGTGCCAGCAGCTACCTGCTAGCGGGGGGGCCTGATGTGTGGGGGGAGCTGTTTTTT. It specifies CASSYLLAGGPDVWGELFF.

This chain uses TRBV6-5 with TRBJ2-4, with D perhaps TRBD1 or TRBD2 (5 bases each). CDR1 and CDR2 from the germline V gene are MNHEY and SVGAGI. The CDR3 runs to 13 residues. Trimming stripped 4 bases from V and 3 bases from J, with 7 bases between. In DNA, the CDR3 is TGTGCCAGCAGTTGGGACGGCAAAAACATTCAGTACTTC. This translates into CASSWDGKNIQYF.

About this clonotype itself: This may stem from a read error, because a much larger clone lies one nucleotide away. The chain joins TRBV6-5 to TRBJ1-5, with D uncertain. Germline CDR1 reads MNHEY; CDR2 reads SVGAGI. V lost 3 bases and J lost 3, with 15 bases in between. The CDR3 contains 16 residues. For the CDR3, the DNA is TGTGCCAGCAGTTATCTTACGACACCGAACAATCAGCCCCAGCATTTT. It encodes CASSYLTTPNNQPQHF.

At least ten counts were recorded for this clonotype. The chain carries TRBV7-2 and TRBJ1-4, with D maybe TRBD1 (6 bases). Trimming stripped 2 bases from V and 7 bases from J, with 11 bases between. CDR3 length: 14 residues. Germline values: CDR1 SGHTA, CDR2 FQGNSA. The CDR3 DNA reads TGTGCCAGCAGCTTACGACAGGACTTTGAAAAACTGTTTTTT. The encoded protein is CASSLRQDFEKLFF.

This clonotype was seen at least ten times. The CDR3 nucleotides read TGTGCCAGCAGCGGGAGAATCACAGGGGGCAGAAATTCACCCCTCCACTTT. It is translated as CASSGRITGGRNSPLHF. The V call is TRBV7-8, the J call TRBJ1-6, with 9 positions matching TRBD1. Germline CDR1 is SGHVS and CDR2 is FQNEAQ. Losses at the gene ends were 5 bases for V and 7 bases for J; bases not matched to a gene: 12. The CDR3 sequence is 17 residues long.

The chain is built from TRBV12-3 or TRBV12-4 and TRBJ2-1; possibly TRBD2 for D (7 bases). This CDR3 has 16 residues. The V end was cut by 3 bases, the J end by 0 bases, with 12 bases between. The CDR3 is CASSLRGGRSYNEQFF. CDR3 DNA sequence: TGTGCCAGCAGTTTGAGGGGGGGACGCTCCTACAATGAGCAGTTCTTC.

The rearrangement uses TRBV23-1 and TRBJ1-3, with 8 bases that match TRBD1. TRBV23-1 is filed as an ORF, its function uncertain. The length of the CDR3 is 18 residues. The V segment lost 0 bases and the J segment 3 bases; nucleotides outside the gene matches: 10. The CDR3 DNA follows: TGCGCCAGCAGTCAATCGCAGGCAGGGGGCATGTGTGGAAACACCATATATTTT. It yields the protein CASSQSQAGGMCGNTIYF.

This clonotype was seen only a few times. The CDR3 loop reads CASTSDRASTDTQYF. CDR3 DNA: TGTGCCAGCACCTCAGACAGAGCTAGCACAGATACGCAGTATTTT. This chain links TRBV6-5 with TRBJ2-3, with a tentative D call TRBD1 (5 bases). Germline V gives CDR1 MNHEY, CDR2 SVGAGI. V was pared by 7 bases and J by 0 bases, with 14 bases between. CDR3 length: 15 residues.

This clonotype occurred many times. V usage is TRBV7-6 and J usage is TRBJ2-3, with 9 bases aligning to TRBD1. Germline V gene lookup returns CDR1 SGHVS and CDR2 FNYEAQ. The CDR3 covers 14 residues. With V trimmed by 5 bases and J by 3 bases, 3 bases remained unmatched. The CDR3 bases are TGTGCCAGCAGCCCCGGACAGGGGACAGATACGCAGTATTTT. Its protein product is CASSPGQGTDTQYF.

The chain links TRBV5-4 to TRBJ2-2; 10 bases are a match to TRBD1. V lost 5 bases to trimming and J lost 5 bases; unmatched junction nucleotides: 9. The CDR3 length is 16 residues. CDR1 is SGHNT and CDR2 is YYREEE in the germline V gene (reference sequence). Written as DNA, the CDR3 is TGTGCCAGCAGGACCCTGGACAGGGGGAAAACCGGGGAGCTGTTTTTT. Translated, it gives CASRTLDRGKTGELFF.

The V gene is TRBV12-3 or TRBV12-4, the J gene TRBJ2-2; D is unresolved. Trimming removed 1 base at V and 5 bases at J, with 11 bases between. This CDR3 is 15 amino acids long. The CDR3 DNA sequence: TGTGCCAGCAGTTTAGGTCACCCATCGACCGGGGAGCTGTTTTTT. Its protein product is CASSLGHPSTGELFF.

The V gene is TRBV10-3, the J gene TRBJ1-5, with D maybe TRBD1 (5 bases). CDR1 is ENHRY and CDR2 is SYGVKD in the germline V gene. Deletions cut 5 bases from V and 0 bases from J, with 20 bases between. The CDR3 runs 18 residues. CDR3 DNA: TGTGCCATCAGTCGGTCGGGGTCGGGGGACGATAGCAATCAGCCCCAGCATTTT. This sequence encodes CAISRSGSGDDSNQPQHF.